The rows below give T cell receptor beta chains drawn from one sample of a study of response to subunit inactivated influenza vaccine. Via MiXCR, TCRdb re-called the RT-PCR reads, giving one row per CDR3 protein. The sample comprises 200,000 to 250,000 distinct CDR3 sequences, over 9% of which are singletons, and 7.8% rests with the top ten. The input for sequencing was non-naive T cells sorted from PBMCs, taken approximately 15 days before vaccination. The receptors shown here come from a man in his fifties who received an inactivated influenza vaccine. Both conserved end residues are part of each CDR3. Fields, in order: D gene, clone size, V gene, J gene, CDR3 protein, CDR3 DNA. The D gene is left open where the match is weak. Clone size, where shown, is once, few, many, or a class for clones that have expanded.

D: .
size: many
V: TRBV6-2/TRBV6-3
J: TRBJ2-2
CDR3: CASSTDSLSRDTGELFF
DNA: TGTGCCAGCAGTACGGACAGTTTGTCACGAGACACCGGGGAGCTGTTTTTT

D: .
size: .
V: TRBV12-3/TRBV12-4
J: TRBJ1-2
CDR3: CASKPDTF
DNA: TGTGCCAGCAAACCCGATACCTTC

D: .
size: .
V: TRBV14
J: TRBJ1-3
CDR3: CASSQGQLSGNTIYF
DNA: TGTGCCAGCAGCCAAGGACAGCTCTCTGGAAACACCATATATTTT

D: .
size: .
V: TRBV3-1
J: TRBJ2-1
CDR3: CASSQEVGLYNEQFF
DNA: TGTGCCAGCAGCCAAGAGGTAGGGCTTTACAATGAGCAGTTCTTC

D: .
size: many
V: TRBV4-2
J: TRBJ2-3
CDR3: CASSQGRGDTQYF
DNA: TGTGCCAGCAGCCAAGGCAGGGGAGATACGCAGTATTTT

D: .
size: .
V: TRBV30
J: TRBJ2-2
CDR3: CAWSVTGAGELFF
DNA: TGTGCCTGGAGTGTAACCGGGGCCGGGGAGCTGTTTTTT

D: TRBD1
size: many
V: TRBV20-1
J: TRBJ2-7
CDR3: CSASRQGHEQYF
DNA: TGCAGTGCTAGCCGACAGGGCCACGAGCAGTACTTC

D: TRBD2
size: .
V: TRBV28
J: TRBJ2-7
CDR3: CAIKTSGSYEQYF
DNA: TGTGCCATAAAGACTAGCGGGAGCTACGAGCAGTACTTC

D: TRBD2
size: .
V: TRBV5-1
J: TRBJ2-5
CDR3: CASRSTSGQTQYF
DNA: TGCGCCAGCCGTTCTACTAGCGGGCAGACCCAGTACTTC

D: .
size: many
V: TRBV7-8
J: TRBJ1-5
CDR3: CASSQATEFSNQPQHF
DNA: TGTGCCAGCAGCCAAGCGACAGAATTTAGCAATCAGCCCCAGCATTTT

D: .
size: few
V: TRBV29-1
J: TRBJ2-5
CDR3: CSVEDSAGRQETQYF
DNA: TGCAGCGTTGAAGATAGCGCGGGGAGGCAAGAGACCCAGTACTTC

D: .
size: many
V: TRBV6-6
J: TRBJ2-5
CDR3: CASSFGQETQYF
DNA: TGCGCCAGCAGCTTCGGCCAAGAGACCCAGTACTTC

D: TRBD1
size: .
V: TRBV10-3
J: TRBJ1-3
CDR3: CAISEPARGPGNTIYF
DNA: TGTGCCATCAGTGAGCCCGCCAGGGGGCCTGGAAACACCATATATTTT

D: TRBD2
size: .
V: TRBV13
J: TRBJ2-1
CDR3: CASSLGRQRGGYNEQFF
DNA: TGTGCCAGCAGCTTAGGGCGCCAGCGCGGGGGGTACAATGAGCAGTTCTTC

D: .
size: many
V: TRBV10-3
J: TRBJ2-3
CDR3: CAISEPGPLRKQYF
DNA: TGTGCCATCAGTGAACCGGGACCCCTCCGGAAGCAGTATTTT

D: .
size: many
V: TRBV15
J: TRBJ2-6
CDR3: CATSRGRYSGANVLTF
DNA: TGTGCCACCAGCAGGGGACGGTACTCTGGGGCCAACGTCCTGACTTTC